This TCR beta chain was identified in a study of blood T cell repertoires in COVID-19. Repertoires were generated with immunoSEQ multiplex PCR, while TCRdb's copy carries only in-frame clones and drops some. This table holds approximately 280,000 clones, 80% to 85% found once. The CDR3 consists of 15 residues. Looked up from germline, CDR1 is GTSNPN and CDR2 is SVGIG (reference sequence). Trimming took off 1 base at V and 8 bases at J, with 20 bases between the two ends. Sample: PBMCs or T cells enriched from blood (not recorded which). This receptor was taken from a man in his forties who had been exposed to COVID-19. This chain joins TRBV30 and TRBJ1-2, with D possibly being TRBD1 (5 bases). The CDR3 nucleotides read TGTGCCTGGAGTGCCAAGACGACAGAGACTTACGGCTACACCTTC. This codes for CAWSAKTTETYGYTF.